The 10 T cell receptor beta chains below all came from one sample that was sequenced in a study of cytomegalovirus exposure and HLA in healthy donors. Profiling relied on immunoSEQ multiplex PCR, and the TCRdb table lists in-frame clones only, not all of them. In the table there are around 150,000 clones, about 96% of which are singletons. The source material was PBMCs. The receptor source for this set is a woman aged 18-35 years in good health and CMV-seronegative.

The chain links TRBV5-4 to TRBJ1-6; TRBD1 might be the D (6 bases). CDR3 size: 15 residues. V lost 1 base, J lost 8 bases, and 13 bases lay in between. The germline V gene encodes CDR1 SGHNT and CDR2 YYREEE (reference sequence). The CDR3: CASSLSRGQYSPLHF. The DNA of the CDR3 is TGTGCCAGCAGCTTGAGCAGGGGCCAATATTCACCCCTCCACTTT.

The V gene is TRBV6-5, the J gene TRBJ1-5; D unclear. The V end was cut by 8 bases, the J end by 0 bases, with 11 bases between. CDR1 and CDR2 from the germline V gene are MNHEY and SVGAGI. This CDR3 region has 14 residues. The CDR3 spells CASAEGYSNQPQHF. The CDR3 nucleotides are TGTGCCAGCGCGGAGGGCTATAGCAATCAGCCCCAGCATTTT.

The chain links TRBV6-6 to TRBJ1-5; a possible D gene is TRBD1 (5 bases). Germline values: CDR1 MNHNY, CDR2 SVGAGI (reference sequence). The germline V and J ends were trimmed by 7 bases and 2 bases, with 15 bases remaining between them. The CDR3 loop spans 15 amino acids. This chain's CDR3 is CASTIPGGGNQPQHF. The CDR3 nucleotides are TGTGCCAGCACCATCCCGGGAGGGGGCAATCAGCCCCAGCATTTT.

The J gene is TRBJ1-1, the V gene TRBV7-2, with 7 bases lining up with TRBD1. Trimming at V came to 5 bases and at J to 5 bases, leaving 8 bases not matched to a gene. Germline assignment: CDR1 SGHTA and CDR2 FQGNSA. The CDR3 covers 14 residues. CDR3 bases: TGTGCCAGCAGCCGCCTGGGCAGGGGGACTGAAGCTTTCTTT. As protein: CASSRLGRGTEAFF.

V gene TRBV19 combines with J gene TRBJ2-3, with 8 positions matching TRBD1. The CDR3 runs 15 residues. V was pared by 4 bases and J by 2 bases, with 5 bases of the junction left unmatched. The germline gives CDR1 LNHDA, CDR2 SQIVND (reference sequence). The CDR3 DNA reads as TGTGCCAGTAGTACCCTGGACAGGGACACAGATACGCAGTATTTT. This codes for CASSTLDRDTDTQYF. The complete variable domain, with remaining parts taken from reference TRBV19 and TRBJ2-3, reads DGGITQSPKYLFRKEGQNVTLSCEQNLNHDAMYWYRQDPGQGLRLIYYSQIVNDFQKGDIAEGYSVSREKKESFPLTVTSAQKNPTAFYLCASSTLDRDTDTQYFGPGTRLTVL.

This chain uses TRBV4-1 with TRBJ1-3, with a possible D match to TRBD1 (6 bases). The CDR3 has 18 residues. The V gene lost 0 bases and the J gene lost 0 bases, with 15 bases spanning the gap. From germline, CDR1 is MGHRA and CDR2 YSYEKL. The CDR3 loop is CASSQDSGGSGSGNTIYF. In DNA, the CDR3 is TGCGCCAGCAGCCAAGACTCGGGGGGCTCCGGCTCTGGAAACACCATATATTTT.

J is TRBJ1-1 and V is TRBV13; D unclear. The germline CDR1 and CDR2 sequences are PRHDT and FYEKMQ (reference sequence). This CDR3 contains 15 residues. V lost 4 bases to trimming and J lost 0 bases, with 12 bases between them. The CDR3 bases are TGTGCCAGCAGCTCCGCGCGGCCCATGAACACTGAAGCTTTCTTT. Protein product: CASSSARPMNTEAFF.

This rearrangement joins TRBV2 to TRBJ1-5; TRBD1 matches at 9 bases. CDR1 is SNHLY and CDR2 is FYNNEI in the germline V gene. V gave up 5 bases and J gave up 5 bases; unmatched junction bases: 4. This CDR3 has 14 residues. The DNA of the CDR3 is TGTGCCAGCAGTTGGACAGGGGAAGATCAGCCCCAGCATTTT. The encoded protein is CASSWTGEDQPQHF. Using reference TRBV2 and TRBJ1-5 for the parts outside the CDR3, the full variable domain is EPEVTQTPSHQVTQMGQEVILRCVPISNHLYFYWYRQILGQKVEFLVSFYNNEISEKSEIFDDQFSVERPDGSNFTLKIRSTKLEDSAMYFCASSWTGEDQPQHFGDGTRLSIL.

The J gene is TRBJ2-1, the V gene TRBV4-3; 8 bases map to TRBD1. Germline CDR1 reads LGHNA; CDR2 reads YSLEER. The CDR3 is made up of 15 amino acids. J gave up 14 bases and V 1 base, and 13 bases lay outside the gene matches. The CDR3 DNA reads TGCGCCAGCAGCCAAGGCCAAGTCAAACCGGGACAGGAGTTCTTC. Protein product: CASSQGQVKPGQEFF.

This clone was picked up one time. The chain combines TRBV19 with TRBJ2-6; D call uncertain. Trimming took 3 bases from V and 0 from J, leaving 3 bases between them. The CDR3 sequence is 14 residues long. The germline CDR1 and CDR2 sequences are LNHDA and SQIVND (reference sequence). CDR3 DNA: TGTGCCAGTAGTATCTACTCTGGGGCCAACGTCCTGACTTTC. This translates into CASSIYSGANVLTF.